A single sample is the source of the 21 T cell receptor beta chains below, sequenced in a study of blood T cell repertoires in COVID-19. The table came from immunoSEQ multiplex PCR; TCRdb's copy has only in-frame clones and leaves some out. The table records some 30,000 clones, 89% of them present only once. The sample taken for sequencing was peripheral blood. The receptor source for this set is a man older than 75 with acute or convalescent COVID-19.

The V call is TRBV11-2, the J call TRBJ2-7, with 7 bases lining up with TRBD1. V trimming: 5 bases; J trimming: 7 bases; junction bases outside the gene matches: 11. This CDR3 contains 14 residues. Germline CDR1 is SGHAT and CDR2 is FQNNGV. Written as DNA, the CDR3 is TGTGCCAGCAGCCCCGACAGGGCCATTGGAGAGCAGTACTTC. Translating gives CASSPDRAIGEQYF.

This sequence joins TRBV7-9 and TRBJ2-3; the match to TRBD1 covers 7 bases. The CDR3 sequence is 17 residues long. Germline CDR1 and CDR2: SEHNR and FQNEAQ (reference sequence). The junction had 6 bases not matched to a gene; V was cut back by 0 bases and J by 0 bases. The CDR3 loop is CASSLAGDRSSTDTQYF. The CDR3 region has the DNA TGTGCCAGCAGCTTAGCCGGGGACAGATCTAGCACAGATACGCAGTATTTT.

The chain combines TRBV5-1 with TRBJ2-7, with D maybe TRBD1 (5 bases). Germline V gives CDR1 SGHRS, CDR2 YFSETQ. This CDR3 spans 13 amino acids. V lost 7 bases and J 0 bases, leaving 11 bases between the germline ends. The CDR3 spells CASSPQGSYEQYF. The CDR3 DNA follows: TGCGCCAGCTCCCCGCAGGGCTCCTACGAGCAGTACTTC. Supplemented by reference TRBV5-1 and TRBJ2-7, the full variable domain reads KAGVTQTPRYLIKTRGQQVTLSCSPISGHRSVSWYQQTPGQGLQFLFEYFSETQRNKGNFPGRFSGRQFSNSRSEMNVSTLELGDSALYLCASSPQGSYEQYFGPGTRLTVT.

This chain connects TRBV7-8 to TRBJ2-1; D is unclear. V lost 5 bases, J lost 6 bases, and 14 bases lay in between. The germline gives CDR1 SGHVS, CDR2 FQNEAQ. The CDR3 sequence is 14 residues long. The CDR3 reads CASSPRLDLNEQFF. In DNA form, the CDR3 reads TGTGCCAGCAGCCCCCGACTGGATCTCAATGAGCAGTTCTTC.

The V gene is TRBV21-1, the J gene TRBJ1-4. TRBV21-1 is reported as a pseudogene. The CDR3 runs to 18 residues. The DNA of the CDR3 is TGTGCCAGCAGCAAAGGTATCGGCCCTAAGGAGATGAATGAAAAACTGTTTTTT. It is translated as CASSKGIGPKEMNEKLFF.

The genes are TRBV5-1 and TRBJ1-4, with 7 bases identical to TRBD1. Germline trimming cut 0 bases from V and 5 bases from J; bases unmatched to any gene: 1. The CDR3 sequence is 14 residues long. The germline CDR1 and CDR2 sequences are SGHRS and YFSETQ. CDR3: CASSLEGANEKLFF. CDR3 DNA: TGCGCCAGCAGCTTGGAGGGGGCCAATGAAAAACTGTTTTTT. Variable domain in full (rest from reference TRBV5-1 and TRBJ1-4): KAGVTQTPRYLIKTRGQQVTLSCSPISGHRSVSWYQQTPGQGLQFLFEYFSETQRNKGNFPGRFSGRQFSNSRSEMNVSTLELGDSALYLCASSLEGANEKLFFGSGTQLSVL.

In this sample, this clone turned up a few times. The V and J genes are TRBV10-3 and TRBJ1-5, with D possibly being TRBD1 (6 bases). The CDR3 runs to 13 residues. Germline V gene data show CDR1 as ENHRY and CDR2 as SYGVKD. The V end lost 10 bases, the J end lost 5 bases, and 15 bases lay between the germline ends. CDR3 in amino acids: CATQGSGDQPQHF. In DNA, the CDR3 is TGTGCCACCCAGGGGTCCGGGGATCAGCCCCAGCATTTT.

This chain connects TRBV5-1 to TRBJ1-1; perhaps TRBD1 as D (6 bases). V dropped 4 bases and J dropped 1 base, with 8 bases sitting between them. The V gene's germline CDR1 is SGHRS and CDR2 YFSETQ. CDR3 length equals 13 residues. The CDR3 here is CASSQTGNTEAFF. In nucleotides, the CDR3 is TGCGCCAGCAGCCAGACAGGGAACACTGAAGCTTTCTTT.

This chain links TRBV10-1 with TRBJ2-1, with D possibly matching TRBD2 (5 bases). The CDR3 loop spans 15 amino acids. Per germline, CDR1 WNHNN and CDR2 SYGVQD (reference sequence). With 2 bases removed from V and 1 base from J, the gap between germline ends came to 9 bases. In DNA form, the CDR3 reads TGCGCCAGCAGTGAGATCGGGATTTCCTACAATGAGCAGTTCTTC. Its translation: CASSEIGISYNEQFF.

V usage is TRBV6-5 and J usage is TRBJ2-7, with 7 bases that match TRBD2. CDR1 and CDR2 from the germline V gene are MNHEY and SVGAGI. The CDR3 totals 13 residues. Germline trimming cut 6 bases from V and 2 bases from J; bases unmatched to any gene: 4. The CDR3 loop is CASRLTSPYEQYF. CDR3 nucleotide sequence: TGTGCCAGCAGACTGACTAGCCCCTACGAGCAGTACTTC.

The chain carries TRBV2 and TRBJ2-1, with 10 bases that match TRBD2. The CDR3 is 16 amino acids. The germline gives CDR1 SNHLY, CDR2 FYNNEI. The V segment lost 5 bases and the J segment 0 bases; nucleotides outside the gene matches: 4. CDR3: CASSRTSGSSYNEQFF. For the CDR3, the DNA is TGTGCCAGCAGTCGGACTAGCGGCAGCTCCTACAATGAGCAGTTCTTC.

V gene TRBV9 combines with J gene TRBJ1-1; D gene unclear. Germline assignment: CDR1 SGDLS and CDR2 YYNGEE. This CDR3 is built from 15 residues. V lost 1 base and J 4 bases, leaving 14 bases between the germline ends. Here the CDR3 reads CASSVRPAYSTEAFF. In nucleotides, the CDR3 is TGTGCCAGCAGCGTAAGGCCGGCGTACAGCACTGAAGCTTTCTTT.

The J gene is TRBJ2-7, the V gene TRBV13, with a tentative D call TRBD1 (5 bases). The germline V and J ends were trimmed by 5 bases and 4 bases, with 12 bases remaining between them. The CDR3 sequence is 13 residues long. In germline, CDR1 is PRHDT, CDR2 FYEKMQ (reference sequence). The CDR3 nucleotides are TGTGCCAGCAGCCGTTGGGGCCGATACGAGCAGTACTTC. Translating gives CASSRWGRYEQYF. Full variable domain (missing parts from reference TRBV13 and TRBJ2-7): AAGVIQSPRHLIKEKRETATLKCYPIPRHDTVYWYQQGPGQDPQFLISFYEKMQSDKGSIPDRFSAQQFSDYHSELNMSSLELGDSALYFCASSRWGRYEQYFGPGTRLTVT.

The rearrangement joins TRBV5-6 to TRBJ2-7; TRBD1 matches at 7 bases. Germline V gene data show CDR1 as SGHDT and CDR2 as YYEEEE. The CDR3 runs to 17 residues. The junction had 17 bases not matched to a gene; V was cut back by 2 bases and J by 6 bases. CDR3 loop: CASSFLLSGNKGAEQYF. Here the CDR3 DNA reads TGTGCCAGCAGCTTCTTACTTTCCGGGAATAAGGGGGCCGAGCAGTACTTC. The full variable domain, rest sourced from reference TRBV5-6 and TRBJ2-7, is DAGVTQSPTHLIKTRGQQVTLRCSPKSGHDTVSWYQQALGQGPQFIFQYYEEEERQRGNFPDRFSGHQFPNYSSELNVNALLLGDSALYLCASSFLLSGNKGAEQYFGPGTRLTVT.

The gene calls are TRBV5-1 and TRBJ2-1; D may be TRBD2 (7 bases). This CDR3 comprises 17 residues. Germline loops: CDR1 SGHRS, CDR2 YFSETQ. V lost 3 bases, J lost 0 bases, and 16 bases lay in between. DNA for the CDR3: TGCGCCAGCAGCTCGGGGGGCGGCTTCAGCTCCTACAATGAGCAGTTCTTC. The encoded protein is CASSSGGGFSSYNEQFF.

The chain has TRBV5-1 and TRBJ2-3; 7 nucleotides agree with TRBD1. Germline CDR1 reads SGHRS; CDR2 reads YFSETQ. The CDR3 contains 11 residues. Trimming at V came to 6 bases and at J to 9 bases, leaving 4 bases not matched to a gene. The CDR3 sequence: CASTGQQTQYF. For the CDR3, the DNA is TGCGCCAGCACGGGACAGCAAACGCAGTATTTT.

This chain joins TRBV27 and TRBJ2-1; maybe TRBD1 (5 bases). V lost 6 bases, J lost 7 bases, and 22 bases lay in between. Germline assignment: CDR1 MNHEY and CDR2 SMNVEV (reference sequence). The CDR3 runs to 16 residues. In DNA form, the CDR3 reads TGTGCCAGCAGGCACCGTGTGGGGCACCACAATAATGAGCAGTTCTTC. It codes for CASRHRVGHHNNEQFF.

The chain links TRBV6-5 to TRBJ1-5, with 11 bases aligning to TRBD1. CDR1 and CDR2 (germline): MNHEY, SVGAGI. The CDR3 sequence is 14 residues long. The ends lost 8 bases at V and 8 bases at J; junction bases unmatched: 8. The CDR3 bases are TGTGCCAGCCGCCCGGGACAGGGGGGAGAGCCCCAGCATTTT. This encodes CASRPGQGGEPQHF.

The gene calls are TRBV4-1 and TRBJ2-2; 13 bases match TRBD2. With 6 bases clipped from V and 1 base from J, the junction kept 5 bases outside the gene matches. Germline V gene sequence: CDR1 MGHRA, CDR2 YSYEKL. This CDR3 has 17 residues. The CDR3 loop is CASRLRLAGGNTGELFF. The CDR3 nucleotides are TGCGCCAGCAGACTAAGACTAGCGGGAGGGAACACCGGGGAGCTGTTTTTT.

This clone was picked up one time. V usage is TRBV7-9 and J usage is TRBJ2-2, with 8 bases lining up with TRBD2. V shed 5 bases, J shed 4 bases, and the junction held 6 bases outside the gene matches. Germline V gene sequence: CDR1 SEHNR, CDR2 FQNEAQ (reference sequence). The CDR3 has 15 residues. The CDR3 sequence: CASSLGTRATGELFF. The CDR3, as DNA: TGTGCCAGCAGCCTTGGGACTAGGGCCACCGGGGAGCTGTTTTTT. Filled out from reference TRBV7-9 and TRBJ2-2, the complete variable domain reads DTGVSQNPRHKITKRGQNVTFRCDPISEHNRLYWYRQTLGQGPEFLTYFQNEAQLEKSRLLSDRFSAERPKGSFSTLEIQRTEQGDSAMYLCASSLGTRATGELFFGEGSRLTVL.

The chain couples TRBV2 to TRBJ2-3; a weak D match, TRBD2 (5 bases). The germline V and J ends were trimmed by 7 bases and 2 bases, with 16 bases remaining between them. The CDR3 consists of 15 residues. The germline V gene encodes CDR1 SNHLY and CDR2 FYNNEI. The CDR3 bases are TGTGCCAGCACTAGATCTAGCTTCCCCACAGATACGCAGTATTTT. It specifies CASTRSSFPTDTQYF.